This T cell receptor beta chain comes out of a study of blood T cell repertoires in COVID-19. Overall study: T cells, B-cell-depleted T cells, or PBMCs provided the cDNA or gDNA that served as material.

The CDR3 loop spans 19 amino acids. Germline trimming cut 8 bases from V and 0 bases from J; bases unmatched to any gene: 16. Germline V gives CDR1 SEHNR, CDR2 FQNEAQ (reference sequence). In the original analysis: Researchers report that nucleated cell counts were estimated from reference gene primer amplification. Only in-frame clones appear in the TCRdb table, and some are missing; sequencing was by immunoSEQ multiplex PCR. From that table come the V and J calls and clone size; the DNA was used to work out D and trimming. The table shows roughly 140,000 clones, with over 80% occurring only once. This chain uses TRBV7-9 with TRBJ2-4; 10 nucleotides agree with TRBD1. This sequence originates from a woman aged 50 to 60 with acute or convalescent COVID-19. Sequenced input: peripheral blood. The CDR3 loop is CASAMGQGRQPLAKNIQYF. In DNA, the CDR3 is TGTGCCAGCGCTATGGGACAGGGGCGACAGCCTCTAGCCAAAAACATTCAGTACTTC.